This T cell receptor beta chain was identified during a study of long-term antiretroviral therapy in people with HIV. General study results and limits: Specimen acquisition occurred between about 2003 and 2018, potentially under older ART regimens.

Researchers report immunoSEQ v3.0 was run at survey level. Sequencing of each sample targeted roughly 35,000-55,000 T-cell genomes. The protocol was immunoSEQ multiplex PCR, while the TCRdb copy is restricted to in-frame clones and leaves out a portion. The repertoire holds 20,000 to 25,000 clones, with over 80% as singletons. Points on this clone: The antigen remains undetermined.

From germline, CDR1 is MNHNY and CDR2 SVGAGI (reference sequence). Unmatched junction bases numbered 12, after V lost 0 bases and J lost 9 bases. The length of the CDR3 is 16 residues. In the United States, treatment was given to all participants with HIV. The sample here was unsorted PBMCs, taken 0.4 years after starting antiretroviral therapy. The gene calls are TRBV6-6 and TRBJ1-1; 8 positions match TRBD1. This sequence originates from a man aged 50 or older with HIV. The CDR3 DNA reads TGTGCCAGCAGTTACTCGGGACAGGCCACCGGGGGGAAAGCTTTCTTT. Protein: CASSYSGQATGGKAFF.